This T cell receptor beta chain was sequenced in a study of blood T cells in healthy people across ages. Points on this clonotype: A read error may account for a junction end that differs from germline.

CDR3 length: 17 residues. From germline, CDR1 is MNHEY and CDR2 SVGAGI. With a J-beta primer mix and a sample-barcoded 5' primer, a second PCR ran about 7 to 12 cycles. Every sample produced at least 3 million CDR3-containing paired-end reads. TCRdb re-derived calls from the 5' RACE reads in MiXCR, one entry per CDR3 protein. This sample has over 1,200,000 distinct CDR3 sequences, with 59% found just once. The clonotype was recovered from a man between 18 and 29 years old in good health. The J gene is TRBJ2-5, the V gene TRBV6-5; a possible D gene is TRBD1 (8 bases). Sequenced input: blood. The CDR3 sequence is CASSNSQQGGGGETQYF. The CDR3 DNA reads TGTGCCAGCAGTAACTCCCAACAGGGGGGAGGGGGAGAGACCCAGTACTTC.